This TCR beta chain was sequenced in a study of T cell responses to AZD1222 COVID-19 vaccine. Study findings and constraints: Spike-specific TCR breadth and depth rose after two AZD1222 doses.

This clone has only a few counts. Antigen unknown. Generated by immunoSEQ multiplex PCR, the TCRdb table keeps only in-frame clones and is missing some. The sample has roughly 180,000 clones; about 90% are singletons. With V trimmed by 3 bases and J by 6 bases, 4 bases remained unmatched. This CDR3 contains 14 residues. Germline V lookup: CDR1 LGHDT, CDR2 YNNKEL (reference sequence). The chain employs TRBV3-1 (or the pseudogene TRBV3-2) and TRBJ2-7, with 11 bases aligning to TRBD1. This clonotype originated in an adult in good health. Sequencing was performed on peripheral blood, taken on day 0 of AZD1222 vaccination. CDR3 bases: TGTGCCAGCAGCCAGGACAGGGGGCGCGTCGAGCAGTACTTC. It codes for CASSQDRGRVEQYF.